These 10 T cell receptor beta chains originate from one sample sequenced in a study of T cell responses to AZD1222 COVID-19 vaccine. The table came from immunoSEQ multiplex PCR; TCRdb's copy has only in-frame clones and leaves some out. There are roughly 83,000 clones in the sample; around 86% occur only once, and 8.7% lies in the top ten. The specimen was peripheral blood, collected on day 0 of AZD1222 vaccination. The origin of the receptors is an adult in good health.

The chain recombines TRBV5-1 with TRBJ1-1; D may be TRBD1 (5 bases). Looked up from germline, CDR1 is SGHRS and CDR2 is YFSETQ. Trimming stripped 3 bases from V and 8 bases from J, with 8 bases between. The CDR3 spans 11 residues. The CDR3 is CASSWDGEAFF. CDR3 coding DNA: TGCGCCAGCAGCTGGGACGGCGAAGCTTTCTTT.

The genes are TRBV6-5 and TRBJ2-3, with D perhaps matching TRBD1 (6 bases). This CDR3 comprises 16 residues. Trimming stripped 0 bases from V and 2 bases from J, with 12 bases between. Germline V gene data show CDR1 as MNHEY and CDR2 as SVGAGI. The CDR3 reads CASSYSGTPLTDTQYF. The CDR3 DNA sequence: TGTGCCAGCAGTTACTCCGGGACACCTCTCACAGATACGCAGTATTTT.

The rearrangement uses TRBV4-3 and TRBJ1-2; D gene unclear. V was shortened by 0 bases and J by 6 bases, with 8 bases between the two germline ends. CDR3 length: 13 amino acids. The V gene's germline CDR1 is LGHNA and CDR2 YSLEER. The CDR3 region is CASSQETFNGYTF. Here the CDR3 DNA reads TGCGCCAGCAGCCAAGAGACATTCAATGGCTACACCTTC.

The chain links TRBV7-3 to TRBJ2-7, with TRBD2 matching over 15 bases. The CDR3 length is 14 residues. V shed 5 bases and J 6 bases; nucleotides not matched to a gene: 2. From germline, CDR1 is SGHTA and CDR2 FQGTGA. CDR3 sequence reads: CASSPGLAGGEQYF. CDR3 bases: TGTGCCAGCAGCCCGGGACTAGCGGGGGGCGAGCAGTACTTC.

This clone was detected only once. V gene TRBV5-4 combines with J gene TRBJ2-5, with 9 bases identical to TRBD2. The CDR3 contains 16 residues. V shed 0 bases, J shed 3 bases, and the junction held 6 bases outside the gene matches. Germline-derived CDR1 and CDR2 are SGHNT and YYREEE (reference sequence). The CDR3 protein is CASSLALAGPEETQYF. DNA for the CDR3: TGTGCCAGCAGCTTGGCCCTAGCGGGGCCGGAAGAGACCCAGTACTTC.

CDR3 bases: TGTGCCAGCGGGACAGGTGGTGGGACCCAGTACTTC. This translates into CASGTGGGTQYF. The rearrangement uses TRBV7-3 and TRBJ2-5; TRBD1 matches 8 bases. J was trimmed by 7 bases and V by 8 bases; bases with no gene match: 6. From germline, CDR1 is SGHTA and CDR2 FQGTGA. The CDR3 is made up of 12 amino acids.

About this clone itself: Other DNA sequences within the sample encode an identical CDR3. This sequence joins TRBV6-5 and TRBJ2-7, with a tentative D call TRBD1 (6 bases). The V end lost 5 bases, the J end lost 4 bases, and 12 bases lay between the germline ends. From germline, CDR1 is MNHEY and CDR2 SVGAGI. The CDR3 has 13 residues. The DNA of the CDR3 is TGTGCCAGCAGTATAGGGCAGGGGTACGAGCAGTACTTC. It translates to CASSIGQGYEQYF.

The chain joins TRBV10-3 to TRBJ2-6; possible D gene TRBD1, 6 bases. V lost 6 bases and J 1 base, leaving 10 bases between the germline ends. Germline V gene sequence: CDR1 ENHRY, CDR2 SYGVKD. This CDR3 contains 15 residues. The CDR3 DNA follows: TGTGCCATCAGCTTTGACAGGTCTGGGGCCAACGTCCTGACTTTC. It specifies CAISFDRSGANVLTF.

The chain couples TRBV6-5 to TRBJ2-7, with D hard to call. Germline V gene data show CDR1 as MNHEY and CDR2 as SVGAGI. The CDR3 loop spans 14 amino acids. V lost 0 bases to trimming and J lost 0 bases, with 6 bases between them. The CDR3 sequence: CASSYSGSSYEQYF. The CDR3 DNA follows: TGTGCCAGCAGTTACTCGGGCAGCTCCTACGAGCAGTACTTC.

J is TRBJ1-3 and V is TRBV3-1 (or the pseudogene TRBV3-2); possible D gene TRBD1, 5 bases. The CDR3 has 14 residues. Trimming took 9 bases from V and 1 from J, leaving 13 bases between them. CDR1 is LGHDT and CDR2 is YNNKEL in the germline V gene (reference sequence). The DNA for the CDR3 is TGTGCCAGTGGGACGACTAAATCTGGAAACACCATATATTTT. This encodes CASGTTKSGNTIYF.